This T cell receptor (beta chain) originates from a study of cytomegalovirus exposure and HLA in healthy donors. Overall study findings and caveats: The investigators catalogued 150 to 200 TCR beta chains as cytomegalovirus-associated. When analyzed later, the rates of TCR association showed variation by HLA locus, with DRB1 the most and HLA-C the fewest. A later analysis showed that HLA-associated TCR beta chains had undergone more clonal expansion than equally common others.

There are 16 residues in the CDR3. The ends were cut back, 4 bases at V and 1 base at J, with 17 bases in the middle. CDR1 and CDR2 from the germline V gene are LGHNT and FRNRAP. 13 Jbeta primers and 60 Vbeta primers were used for the PCR. Some clones are missing from TCRdb's copy, which holds only in-frame ones; the method was immunoSEQ multiplex PCR. The profile shows 120,000 to 150,000 clones, less than 90% of them singletons. This clone was detected once. Its target is not known. The V call is TRBV12-5, the J call TRBJ2-7; possibly TRBD2 for D (6 bases). The clonotype was recovered from a boy aged 2-9 years in good health and CMV-seronegative. Material: PBMCs. Here the CDR3 reads CASGSPSVAGSYEQYF. CDR3 coding DNA: TGTGCTAGTGGTTCGCCCTCGGTTGCGGGGTCCTACGAGCAGTACTTC.